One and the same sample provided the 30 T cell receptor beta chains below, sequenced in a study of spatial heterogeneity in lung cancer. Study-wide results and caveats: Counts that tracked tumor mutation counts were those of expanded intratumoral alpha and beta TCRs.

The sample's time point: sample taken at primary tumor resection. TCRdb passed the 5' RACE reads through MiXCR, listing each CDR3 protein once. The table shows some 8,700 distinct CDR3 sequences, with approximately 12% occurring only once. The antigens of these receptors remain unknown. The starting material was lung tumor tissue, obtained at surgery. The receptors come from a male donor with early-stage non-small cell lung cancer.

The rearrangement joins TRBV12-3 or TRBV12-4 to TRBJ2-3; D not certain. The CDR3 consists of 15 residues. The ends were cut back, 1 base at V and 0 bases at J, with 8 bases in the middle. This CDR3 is CASSLVGVSTDTQYF. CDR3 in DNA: TGTGCCAGCAGTTTAGTTGGGGTCAGCACAGATACGCAGTATTTT.

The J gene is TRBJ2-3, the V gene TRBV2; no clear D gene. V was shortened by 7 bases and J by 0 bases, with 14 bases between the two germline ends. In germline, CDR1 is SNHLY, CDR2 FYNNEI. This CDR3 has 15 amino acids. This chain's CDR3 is CASMAGYSSTDTQYF. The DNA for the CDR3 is TGTGCCAGCATGGCAGGTTACTCTAGCACAGATACGCAGTATTTT.

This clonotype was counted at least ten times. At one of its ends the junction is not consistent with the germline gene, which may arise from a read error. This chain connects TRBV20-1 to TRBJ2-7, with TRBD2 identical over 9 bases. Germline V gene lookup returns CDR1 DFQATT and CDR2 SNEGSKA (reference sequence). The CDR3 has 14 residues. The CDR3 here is CSAGDERGVGKQYF. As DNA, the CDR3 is TGCAGTGCTGGAGACGAGCGGGGGGTCGGGAAGCAGTACTTC.

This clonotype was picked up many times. CDR3 in amino acids: CASSPTGRTDTQYF. CDR3 DNA sequence: TGTGCCAGCAGTCCAACAGGGAGAACAGATACGCAGTATTTT. The chain uses TRBV28 and TRBJ2-3, with a tentative D call TRBD1 (6 bases). V dropped 5 bases and J dropped 3 bases, with 12 bases sitting between them. Germline V gene data show CDR1 as MDHEN and CDR2 as SYDVKM. The CDR3 spans 14 residues.

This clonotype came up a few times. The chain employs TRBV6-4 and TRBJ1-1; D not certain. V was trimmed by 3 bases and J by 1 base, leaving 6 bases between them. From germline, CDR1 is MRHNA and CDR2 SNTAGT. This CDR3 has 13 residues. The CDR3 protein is CASSEIPNTEAFF. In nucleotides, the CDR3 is TGTGCCAGCAGTGAGATCCCGAACACTGAAGCTTTCTTT.

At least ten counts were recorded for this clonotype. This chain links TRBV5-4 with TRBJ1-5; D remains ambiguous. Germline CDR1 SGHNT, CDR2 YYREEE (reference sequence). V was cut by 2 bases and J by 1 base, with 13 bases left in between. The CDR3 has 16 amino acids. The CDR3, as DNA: TGTGCCAGCAGCTTATCGGAGGGTTGGAGCAATCAGCCCCAGCATTTT. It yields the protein CASSLSEGWSNQPQHF.

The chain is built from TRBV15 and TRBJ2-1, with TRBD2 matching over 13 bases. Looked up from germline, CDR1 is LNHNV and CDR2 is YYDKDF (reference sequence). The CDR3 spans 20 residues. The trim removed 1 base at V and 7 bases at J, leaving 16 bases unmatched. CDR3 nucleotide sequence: TGTGCCACCAGCAGAGCCCTACTCCAGACAGGGACTAGCGGGAAAAATGAGCAGTTCTTC. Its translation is CATSRALLQTGTSGKNEQFF.

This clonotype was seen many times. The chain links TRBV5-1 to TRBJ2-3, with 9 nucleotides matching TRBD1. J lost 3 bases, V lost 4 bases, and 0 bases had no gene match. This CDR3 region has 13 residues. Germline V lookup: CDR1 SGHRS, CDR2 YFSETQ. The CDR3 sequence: CASSGQGTDTQYF. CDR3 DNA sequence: TGCGCCAGCAGCGGACAGGGGACAGATACGCAGTATTTT.

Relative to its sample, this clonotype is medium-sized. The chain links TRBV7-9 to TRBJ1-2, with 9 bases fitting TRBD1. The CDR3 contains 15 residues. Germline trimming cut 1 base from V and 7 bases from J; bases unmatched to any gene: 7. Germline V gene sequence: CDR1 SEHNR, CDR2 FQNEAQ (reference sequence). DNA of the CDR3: TGTGCCAGCAGCTTAGATTTGGGACAGGGAAGTGGCTACACCTTC. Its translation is CASSLDLGQGSGYTF.

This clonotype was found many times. DNA of the CDR3: TGCAGTGCTCCTCAACTAAGACCGGGACTAGCGAGCTACGAGCAGTACTTC. This translates into CSAPQLRPGLASYEQYF. This chain uses TRBV20-1 with TRBJ2-7, with 10 nucleotides matching TRBD2. The trim removed 5 bases at V and 3 bases at J, leaving 16 bases unmatched. The CDR3 consists of 17 residues. Germline V CDR1 and CDR2: DFQATT, SNEGSKA (reference sequence).

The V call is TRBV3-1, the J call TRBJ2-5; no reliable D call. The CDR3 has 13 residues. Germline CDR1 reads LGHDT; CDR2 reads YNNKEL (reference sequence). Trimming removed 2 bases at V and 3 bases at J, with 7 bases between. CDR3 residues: CASSQNREETQYF. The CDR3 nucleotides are TGTGCCAGCAGCCAAAATCGGGAAGAGACCCAGTACTTC.

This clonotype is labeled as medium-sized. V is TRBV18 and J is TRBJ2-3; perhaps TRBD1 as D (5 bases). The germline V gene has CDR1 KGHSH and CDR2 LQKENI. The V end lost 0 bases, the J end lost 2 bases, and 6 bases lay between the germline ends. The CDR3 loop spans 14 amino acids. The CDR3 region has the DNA TGTGCCAGCTCACCACCGACAGCCACAGATACGCAGTATTTT. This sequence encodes CASSPPTATDTQYF.

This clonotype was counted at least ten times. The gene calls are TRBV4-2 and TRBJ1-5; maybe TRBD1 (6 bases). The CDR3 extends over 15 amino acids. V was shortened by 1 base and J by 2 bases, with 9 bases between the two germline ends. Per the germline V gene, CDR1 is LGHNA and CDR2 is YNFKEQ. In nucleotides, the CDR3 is TGTGCCAGCAGCCAAGGGACAGACGGCAATCAGCCCCAGCATTTT. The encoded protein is CASSQGTDGNQPQHF.

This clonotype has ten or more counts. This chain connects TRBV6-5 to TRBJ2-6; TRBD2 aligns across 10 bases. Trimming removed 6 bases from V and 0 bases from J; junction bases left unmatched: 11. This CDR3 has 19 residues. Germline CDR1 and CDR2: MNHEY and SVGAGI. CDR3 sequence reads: CASRVLGLATYSGANVLTF. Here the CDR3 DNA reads TGTGCCAGCAGGGTTTTGGGACTAGCGACCTACTCTGGGGCCAACGTCCTGACTTTC.

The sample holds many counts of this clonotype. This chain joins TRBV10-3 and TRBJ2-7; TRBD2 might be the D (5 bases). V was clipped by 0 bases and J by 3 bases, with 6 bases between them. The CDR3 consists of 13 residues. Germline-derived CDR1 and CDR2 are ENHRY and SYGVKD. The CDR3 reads CAISESTNYEQYF. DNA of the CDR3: TGTGCCATCAGTGAGTCGACTAACTACGAGCAGTACTTC.

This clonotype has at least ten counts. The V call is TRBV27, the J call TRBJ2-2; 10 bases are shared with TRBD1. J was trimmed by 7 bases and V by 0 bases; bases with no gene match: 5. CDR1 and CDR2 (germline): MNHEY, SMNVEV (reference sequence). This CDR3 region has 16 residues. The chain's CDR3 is CASSLSGDRGFGELFF. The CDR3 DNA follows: TGTGCCAGCAGTTTATCGGGGGACAGGGGCTTCGGGGAGCTGTTTTTT.

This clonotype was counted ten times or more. The chain's CDR3 is CASSVMGSGATEAFF. The CDR3 DNA reads as TGTGCCAGCAGCGTGATGGGTTCAGGGGCCACTGAAGCTTTCTTT. This chain uses TRBV7-2 with TRBJ1-1, with D tentatively TRBD1 (6 bases). The V end lost 5 bases, the J end lost 4 bases, and 17 bases lay between the germline ends. The CDR3 extends over 15 amino acids. In germline, CDR1 is SGHTA, CDR2 FQGNSA.

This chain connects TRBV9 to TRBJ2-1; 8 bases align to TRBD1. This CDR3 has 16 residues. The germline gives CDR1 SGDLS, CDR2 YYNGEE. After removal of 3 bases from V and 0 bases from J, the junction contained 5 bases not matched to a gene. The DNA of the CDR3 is TGTGCCAGCAGCGCTCCGACAGGGGACTCCTACAATGAGCAGTTCTTC. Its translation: CASSAPTGDSYNEQFF.

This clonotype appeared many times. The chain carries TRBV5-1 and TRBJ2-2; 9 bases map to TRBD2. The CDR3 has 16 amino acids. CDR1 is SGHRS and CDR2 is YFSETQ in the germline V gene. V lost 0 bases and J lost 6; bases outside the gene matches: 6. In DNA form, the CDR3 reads TGCGCCAGCAGCTTGGTTGTAGCGGGAGTGGCCGGGGAGCTGTTTTTT. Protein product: CASSLVVAGVAGELFF. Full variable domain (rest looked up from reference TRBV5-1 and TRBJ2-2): KAGVTQTPRYLIKTRGQQVTLSCSPISGHRSVSWYQQTPGQGLQFLFEYFSETQRNKGNFPGRFSGRQFSNSRSEMNVSTLELGDSALYLCASSLVVAGVAGELFFGEGSRLTVL.

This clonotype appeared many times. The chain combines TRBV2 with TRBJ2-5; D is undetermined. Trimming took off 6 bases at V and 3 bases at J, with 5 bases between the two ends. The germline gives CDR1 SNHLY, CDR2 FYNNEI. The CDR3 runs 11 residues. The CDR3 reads CASSLKETQYF. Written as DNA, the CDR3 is TGTGCCAGCAGCCTTAAAGAGACCCAGTACTTC.

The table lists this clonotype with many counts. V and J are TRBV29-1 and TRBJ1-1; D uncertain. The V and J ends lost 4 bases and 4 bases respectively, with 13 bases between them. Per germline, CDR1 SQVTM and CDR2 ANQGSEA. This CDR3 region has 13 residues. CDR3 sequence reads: CSVVGVRATEAFF. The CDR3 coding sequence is TGCAGCGTTGTCGGGGTGAGGGCCACTGAAGCTTTCTTT.

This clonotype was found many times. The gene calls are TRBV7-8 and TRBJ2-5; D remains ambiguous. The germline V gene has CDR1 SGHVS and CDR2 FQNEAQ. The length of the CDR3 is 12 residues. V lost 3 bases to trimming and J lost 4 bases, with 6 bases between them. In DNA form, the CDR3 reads TGTGCCAGCAGCTTGAATCGAGAGACCCAGTACTTC. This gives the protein CASSLNRETQYF.

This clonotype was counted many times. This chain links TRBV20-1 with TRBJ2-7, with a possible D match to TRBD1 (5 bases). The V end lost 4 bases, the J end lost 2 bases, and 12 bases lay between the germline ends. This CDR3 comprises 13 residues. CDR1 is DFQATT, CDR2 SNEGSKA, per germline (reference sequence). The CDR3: CSAKPGFAYEQYF. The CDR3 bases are TGCAGTGCTAAGCCAGGGTTCGCCTACGAGCAGTACTTC.

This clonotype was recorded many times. The CDR3 coding sequence is TGCGCCAGCAGCCCCACAGGGGGCGATGATGGCTACACCTTC. Its protein product is CASSPTGGDDGYTF. The gene calls are TRBV4-1 and TRBJ1-2; 9 bases map to TRBD1. J was trimmed by 6 bases and V by 4 bases; bases with no gene match: 6. The CDR3 has 14 amino acids. Germline V gene lookup returns CDR1 MGHRA and CDR2 YSYEKL.

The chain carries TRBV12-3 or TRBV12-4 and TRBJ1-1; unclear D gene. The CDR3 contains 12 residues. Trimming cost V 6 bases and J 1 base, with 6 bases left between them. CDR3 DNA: TGTGCCAGCAGGACCCAGAACACTGAAGCTTTCTTT. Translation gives CASRTQNTEAFF.

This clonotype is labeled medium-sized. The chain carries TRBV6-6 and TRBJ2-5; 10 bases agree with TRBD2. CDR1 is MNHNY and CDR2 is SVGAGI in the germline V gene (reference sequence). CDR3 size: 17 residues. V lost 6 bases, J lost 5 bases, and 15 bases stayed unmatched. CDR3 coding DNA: TGTGCCAGCAGCCGAATCACGGCTAGCGGGAGTTATGAGACCCAGTACTTC. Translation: CASSRITASGSYETQYF.

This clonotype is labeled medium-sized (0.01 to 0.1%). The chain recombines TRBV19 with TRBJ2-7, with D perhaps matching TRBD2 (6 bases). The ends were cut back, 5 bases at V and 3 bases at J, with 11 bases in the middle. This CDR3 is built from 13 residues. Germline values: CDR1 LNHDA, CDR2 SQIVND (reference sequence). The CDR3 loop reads CASSWRGSYEQYF. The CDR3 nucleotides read TGTGCCAGTAGTTGGAGGGGAAGCTACGAGCAGTACTTC.

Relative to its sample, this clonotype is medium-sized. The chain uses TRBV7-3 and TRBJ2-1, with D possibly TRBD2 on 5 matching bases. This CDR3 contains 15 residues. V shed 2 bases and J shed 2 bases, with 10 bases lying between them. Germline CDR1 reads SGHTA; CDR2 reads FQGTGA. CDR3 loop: CASSLVEGPYNEQFF. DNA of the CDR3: TGTGCCAGCAGCTTAGTTGAGGGCCCCTACAATGAGCAGTTCTTC.

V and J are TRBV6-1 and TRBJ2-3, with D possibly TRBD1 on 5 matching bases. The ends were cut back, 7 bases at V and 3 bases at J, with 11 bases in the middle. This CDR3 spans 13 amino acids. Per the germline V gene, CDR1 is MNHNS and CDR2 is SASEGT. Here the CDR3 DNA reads TGTGCCAGCATGGGCAGGGCAACAGATACGCAGTATTTT. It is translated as CASMGRATDTQYF.

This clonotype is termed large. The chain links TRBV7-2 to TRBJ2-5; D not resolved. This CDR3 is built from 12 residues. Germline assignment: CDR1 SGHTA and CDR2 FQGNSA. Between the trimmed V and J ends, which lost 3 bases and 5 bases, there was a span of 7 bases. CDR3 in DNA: TGTGCCAGCAGCTTGGTGGGGGAGACCCAGTACTTC. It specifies CASSLVGETQYF.